A single sample is the source of the 26 T cell receptor beta chains below, sequenced in a study of post-analysis software for immune sequencing data. Study-level results: Controls had lower frequencies than patients of about five TRBV segments, which included TRBV5-6, TRBV5-1 and TRBV20-1.

Antigens of these TCRs are unknown. Unique molecular identifiers tagged the TCR beta cDNA libraries. TCRdb processed the PCR reads anew with MiXCR; each CDR3 protein has one entry. The sample lists 800,000 to 950,000 distinct CDR3 sequences; around 53% were seen once. Sequenced: blood. The receptors were sampled from a girl under 18 with multiple sclerosis.

This clonotype has more than one count but fewer than ten. The rearrangement uses TRBV12-3 or TRBV12-4 and TRBJ2-4; unclear D gene. Trimming left V 0 bases short and J 0 bases short, with 24 bases between. This CDR3 is 21 amino acids long. CDR3 residues: CASSLAPRPIDSKLAKNIQYF. The DNA for the CDR3 is TGTGCCAGCAGTTTAGCGCCCAGACCCATTGATTCTAAGCTAGCCAAAAACATTCAGTACTTC.

The chain recombines TRBV12-3 or TRBV12-4 with TRBJ2-5; D is perhaps TRBD2 (7 bases). The DNA end favors TRBJ2-7, so the J call may be wrong. This CDR3 has 16 amino acids. CDR3 protein: CASSLPSWGGRAEQYF. In DNA form, the CDR3 reads TGTGCCAGCAGTTTACCGTCCTGGGGGGGGCGAGCCGAGCAGTACTTC.

This clonotype occurred a few times. The J gene is TRBJ1-1, the V gene TRBV20-1; D ambiguous. Trimming stripped 7 bases from V and 1 base from J, with 7 bases between. The CDR3 is made up of 11 amino acids. The germline V gene encodes CDR1 DFQATT and CDR2 SNEGSKA (reference sequence). In nucleotides, the CDR3 is TGCAGTGGGACCAGGAACACTGAAGCTTTCTTT. Residues: CSGTRNTEAFF.

V and J are TRBV20-1 and TRBJ1-2; D possibly corresponds to TRBD1 (6 bases). V lost 0 bases and J lost 4, with 12 bases in between. The CDR3 totals 14 residues. Per germline, CDR1 DFQATT and CDR2 SNEGSKA (reference sequence). The CDR3 region is CSARDGRGSYGYTF. The CDR3 DNA reads TGCAGTGCTAGAGACGGCAGGGGCAGCTATGGCTACACCTTC.

J is TRBJ2-4 and V is TRBV12-3 or TRBV12-4, with no clear D. With 3 bases removed from V and 7 bases from J, the gap between germline ends came to 16 bases. This CDR3 is built from 15 residues. CDR3 sequence reads: CASSLDAALSNIQYF. CDR3 in DNA: TGTGCCAGCAGTTTGGACGCGGCGTTGTCGAACATTCAGTACTTC.

This chain joins TRBV6-2 or TRBV6-3 and TRBJ1-5, with no clear D. This CDR3 contains 12 residues. V dropped 0 bases and J dropped 6 bases, with 3 bases sitting between them. Germline values: CDR1 MNHEY, CDR2 SVGEGT. The CDR3, as DNA: TGTGCCAGCAGTTACTCGAGTCAGCCCCAGCATTTT. This codes for CASSYSSQPQHF.

The V gene is TRBV7-2, the J gene TRBJ2-3; 13 bases align to TRBD2. CDR1 and CDR2 (germline): SGHTA, FQGNSA. The CDR3 loop spans 17 amino acids. V was pared by 5 bases and J by 5 bases, with 10 bases of the junction left unmatched. CDR3 amino acids: CASSPLTSGGFGDTQYF. In nucleotides, the CDR3 is TGTGCCAGCAGCCCCCTGACTAGCGGGGGGTTTGGAGATACGCAGTATTTT.

The genes are TRBV12-3 or TRBV12-4 and TRBJ2-3; no firm D call. The CDR3 runs to 13 residues. Trimming cost V 6 bases and J 4 bases, with 11 bases left between them. CDR3 residues: CASRPSLADTQYF. The CDR3 bases are TGTGCCAGCAGGCCCTCTCTAGCAGATACGCAGTATTTT.

The gene calls are TRBV3-1 and TRBJ2-3; a weak D match, TRBD2 (5 bases). The germline V gene encodes CDR1 LGHDT and CDR2 YNNKEL (reference sequence). V was shortened by 0 bases and J by 4 bases, with 17 bases between the two germline ends. The CDR3 has 17 amino acids. For the CDR3, the DNA is TGTGCCAGCAGCCAAGATCGGAGGACCGAAGCGGCAGATACGCAGTATTTT. Amino acids: CASSQDRRTEAADTQYF.

The CDR3 DNA sequence: TGTGCCAGCAGCTTCGGACAGGGTTTCCCGAATGAGCAGTTCTTC. This gives the protein CASSFGQGFPNEQFF. This chain joins TRBV7-3 and TRBJ2-1; 8 bases line up with TRBD1. V lost 3 bases to trimming and J lost 7 bases; unmatched junction nucleotides: 8. Germline values: CDR1 SGHTA, CDR2 FQGTGA. The CDR3 consists of 15 residues. The full variable domain, its missing parts supplied by reference TRBV7-3 and TRBJ2-1, is GAGVSQTPSNKVTEKGKYVELRCDPISGHTALYWYRQSLGQGPEFLIYFQGTGAADDSGLPNDRFFAVRPEGSVSTLKIQRTERGDSAVYLCASSFGQGFPNEQFFGPGTRLTVL.

The DNA of the CDR3 is TGTGCCAGCAGTTACCCCAAAGGACCGGGACAGGATCCCTCCGGGGCCCAGTACTTC. Translating gives CASSYPKGPGQDPSGAQYF. The chain joins TRBV6-2 or TRBV6-3 to TRBJ2-5, with 8 bases aligning to TRBD1. This CDR3 region has 19 residues. The V and J ends lost 2 bases and 9 bases, in that order; junction bases with no gene match: 23. Germline-derived CDR1 and CDR2 are MNHEY and SVGEGT.

This clonotype was seen a single time. The rearrangement uses TRBV7-2 and TRBJ1-1, with unresolved D. The V end lost 2 bases, the J end lost 0 bases, and 13 bases lay between the germline ends. Germline-derived CDR1 and CDR2 are SGHTA and FQGNSA. This CDR3 has 16 residues. The CDR3 spells CASSLNNIGMNTEAFF. Here the CDR3 DNA reads TGTGCCAGCAGCTTAAATAATATAGGCATGAACACTGAAGCTTTCTTT.

The chain combines TRBV5-1 with TRBJ1-1; D may be TRBD1 (5 bases). The germline V gene encodes CDR1 SGHRS and CDR2 YFSETQ. This CDR3 has 18 amino acids. Trimming shortened V by 1 base and J by 0 bases, and 19 bases separated the two germline ends. This CDR3 is CASSLRLGTGTLNTEAFF. The CDR3 DNA reads TGCGCCAGCAGCTTGCGGTTGGGGACCGGGACGTTGAACACTGAAGCTTTCTTT.

This clonotype was found a few times. This sequence joins TRBV12-3 or TRBV12-4 and TRBJ2-1, with D possibly being TRBD1 (6 bases). The V gene lost 7 bases and the J gene lost 11 bases, with 27 bases spanning the gap. The CDR3 extends over 16 amino acids. The DNA for the CDR3 is TGTGCCAGCAATAGTAAAAATGGGCAGGGGAAGACCCAGCAGTTCTTC. As protein: CASNSKNGQGKTQQFF.

V and J are TRBV12-3 or TRBV12-4 and TRBJ2-1, with D tentatively TRBD1 or TRBD2 (5 bases each). The CDR3 consists of 16 residues. Trimming removed 7 bases from V and 0 bases from J, with 16 bases in between. CDR3 in amino acids: CASTLWGSLSYNEQFF. CDR3 nucleotide sequence: TGTGCCAGCACCCTATGGGGGAGCCTCTCCTACAATGAGCAGTTCTTC.

This rearrangement joins TRBV6-2 or TRBV6-3 to TRBJ2-7; a weak D match, TRBD1 (6 bases). Trimming pared 6 bases from V and 3 bases from J, leaving 12 bases between. The CDR3 sequence is 13 residues long. CDR1 MNHEY and CDR2 SVGEGT come from the germline V gene. CDR3 amino acids: CASRATGNYEQYF. DNA for the CDR3: TGTGCCAGCAGGGCTACAGGGAACTACGAGCAGTACTTC.

This clonotype was counted a few times. The chain carries TRBV6-6 and TRBJ2-5; TRBD2 aligns across 14 bases. J lost 5 bases, V lost 4 bases, and 6 bases had no gene match. This CDR3 contains 16 residues. Germline V gives CDR1 MNHNY, CDR2 SVGAGI (reference sequence). The CDR3 DNA sequence: TGTGCCAGCAGTTGGGGGACTAGCGGGAGTTTTGAGACCCAGTACTTC. As protein: CASSWGTSGSFETQYF.

The chain employs TRBV20-1 and TRBJ2-7; 8 bases map to TRBD2. Near its end, the DNA agrees better with TRBJ2-5, so the J call may be wrong. CDR3 length: 14 residues. Germline CDR1 is DFQATT and CDR2 is SNEGSKA (reference sequence). CDR3 residues: CSALPGLAGETQYF. The CDR3, as DNA: TGCAGTGCGCTCCCTGGACTAGCCGGGGAGACCCAGTACTTC.

The sample holds one count of this clonotype. The chain couples TRBV20-1 to TRBJ2-7; TRBD2 aligns across 11 bases. Unmatched junction bases numbered 7, after V lost 5 bases and J lost 1 base. Germline CDR1 and CDR2: DFQATT and SNEGSKA (reference sequence). The CDR3 loop spans 15 amino acids. Here the CDR3 DNA reads TGCAGTGCTGACCCTCTAGCGGGGGGATCCTACGAGCAGTACTTC. This gives the protein CSADPLAGGSYEQYF.

CDR3 loop: CASSSISGQFF. CDR3 in DNA: TGTGCCAGCAGTTCGATATCGGGGCAGTTCTTC. The V and J genes are TRBV6-5 and TRBJ2-1, with no clear D. Germline V gene data show CDR1 as MNHEY and CDR2 as SVGAGI. Trimming stripped 4 bases from V and 12 bases from J, with 10 bases between. The CDR3 covers 11 residues.

The gene calls are TRBV20-1 and TRBJ1-1; 7 bases are a match to TRBD1. V lost 6 bases to trimming and J lost 2 bases; unmatched junction nucleotides: 6. This CDR3 is built from 13 residues. Germline values: CDR1 DFQATT, CDR2 SNEGSKA (reference sequence). The CDR3 bases are TGCAGTGCCGGTCGGGACAGAAACACTGAAGCTTTCTTT. Translating it yields CSAGRDRNTEAFF.

On this clonotype itself: Given the absence of the conserved phenylalanine or tryptophan at the CDR3 end, a read error is likely. The chain recombines TRBV15 with TRBJ2-5; TRBD2 agrees at 8 bases. The CDR3 is 15 amino acids. The germline gives CDR1 LNHNV, CDR2 YYDKDF (reference sequence). Trimming took 4 bases from V and 1 from J; bases not matched to a gene: 5. The DNA of the CDR3 is TGTGCCACCAGCATTATAGCGGGGAGCCAAGAGACCCAGTACGTC. The encoded protein is CATSIIAGSQETQYV.

The rearrangement uses TRBV5-1 and TRBJ1-1, with 7 bases aligning to TRBD1. V lost 4 bases to trimming and J lost 4 bases; unmatched junction nucleotides: 10. CDR3 length: 15 residues. Per the germline V gene, CDR1 is SGHRS and CDR2 is YFSETQ. CDR3 sequence (DNA): TGCGCCAGCAGCGATCGGGCAGGGGGGACCACTGAAGCTTTCTTT. Residues: CASSDRAGGTTEAFF.

V and J are TRBV29-1 and TRBJ2-5; maybe TRBD2 (5 bases). Germline CDR1 is SQVTM and CDR2 is ANQGSEA. V shed 8 bases and J shed 7 bases, with 17 bases lying between them. The CDR3 sequence is 12 residues long. The CDR3 spells CSLEWGVGTQYF. The CDR3 DNA sequence: TGCAGCCTAGAGTGGGGAGTGGGGACCCAGTACTTC.

The genes are TRBV7-6 and TRBJ2-5; 10 bases line up with TRBD2. Germline CDR1 is SGHVS and CDR2 is FNYEAQ. V was clipped by 5 bases and J by 5 bases; unmatched bases: 8. The CDR3 has 15 residues. DNA of the CDR3: TGTGCCAGCAGCCCAGACAGCGGGGGGGCGGAGACCCAGTACTTC. As protein: CASSPDSGGAETQYF. Variable domain in full (rest from reference TRBV7-6 and TRBJ2-5): GAGVSQSPRYKVTKRGQDVALRCDPISGHVSLYWYRQALGQGPEFLTYFNYEAQQDKSGLPNDRFSAERPEGSISTLTIQRTEQRDSAMYRCASSPDSGGAETQYFGPGTRLLVL.

The chain uses TRBV20-1 and TRBJ2-7; D might be TRBD2 (6 bases). CDR1 and CDR2 from the germline V gene are DFQATT and SNEGSKA (reference sequence). CDR3 length equals 14 residues. Deletions cut 0 bases from V and 1 base from J, with 10 bases between. The CDR3 bases are TGCAGTGCTAGAGATTCCGGGAGTTCCTACGAGCAGTACTTC. It translates to CSARDSGSSYEQYF.